This TCR beta chain was recorded in a study of T cells after yellow fever vaccination. This CDR3 spans 13 amino acids. Trimming shortened V by 4 bases and J by 6 bases, and 13 bases separated the two germline ends. Looked up from germline, CDR1 is MNHNS and CDR2 is SASEGT. One entry per CDR3 protein results from TCRdb running MiXCR on the 5' RACE reads. The table lists roughly 65,000 distinct CDR3 sequences, approximately 5% of them singletons. This clonotype was counted ten times or more. Sequenced here: CD4+ T cells sorted from PBMCs, sampled approximately 16 days after the first yellow fever vaccination. V and J are TRBV6-1 and TRBJ2-7; TRBD1 is a possible D gene (6 bases). The sequence derives from a man aged 18 to 30 who received the YFV17D yellow fever vaccine. The CDR3, as DNA: TGTGCCAGCAGTGCAAGACAGGCGGTCGAGCAGTACGTC. Translated: CASSARQAVEQYV.